The clone carrying this T cell receptor beta chain was observed a handful of times. Per the germline V gene, CDR1 is SNHLY and CDR2 is FYNNEI. The length of the CDR3 is 14 residues. With 4 bases clipped from V and 9 bases from J, the junction kept 5 bases outside the gene matches. These data are taken from a study of blood T cell repertoires in COVID-19. Study-wide context: The origin of the acute and convalescent COVID-19 samples was the United States, Italy and Spain.

As processed by the authors: From reference gene primer amplification, estimates of nucleated cell counts were derived. The method was immunoSEQ multiplex PCR; TCRdb's version includes in-frame clones alone and lacks a portion of them. V and J calls and clone size are those listed in that table; D and trimming were worked out from the DNA. The sample holds approximately 110,000 clones, 60% to 80% seen once. Seattle enrolled patients during active infection and tracked them longitudinally. Sequenced material: peripheral blood. This chain uses TRBV2 with TRBJ2-1, with 11 positions matching TRBD2. The sequence derives from a man older than 75 with COVID-19, enrolled during active disease. The DNA for the CDR3 is TGTGCCAGCAGTGGACTAGCGGGAATGGGTGAGCAGTTCTTC. This gives the protein CASSGLAGMGEQFF.